This entry concerns a single T cell receptor (beta chain). Germline assignment: CDR1 SNHLY and CDR2 FYNNEI. Trimming pared 3 bases from V and 2 bases from J, leaving 11 bases between. The CDR3 spans 15 residues. This entry is derived from a study of technical replicates of blood from several donors. Assay used: immunoSEQ multiplex PCR; TCRdb lists only in-frame clones, some missing. This sample has fewer than 80,000 clones, with about 86% found just once. This TCR was sampled from a human donor in good health. Some clones in this sample may be carry-over from other donors' samples. The sequenced material came from PBMCs. The chain couples TRBV2 to TRBJ1-5; no clear D gene. Written as DNA, the CDR3 is TGTGCCAGCAGTGACCGGCAGCGGGGCAATCAGCCCCAGCATTTT. Protein: CASSDRQRGNQPQHF.